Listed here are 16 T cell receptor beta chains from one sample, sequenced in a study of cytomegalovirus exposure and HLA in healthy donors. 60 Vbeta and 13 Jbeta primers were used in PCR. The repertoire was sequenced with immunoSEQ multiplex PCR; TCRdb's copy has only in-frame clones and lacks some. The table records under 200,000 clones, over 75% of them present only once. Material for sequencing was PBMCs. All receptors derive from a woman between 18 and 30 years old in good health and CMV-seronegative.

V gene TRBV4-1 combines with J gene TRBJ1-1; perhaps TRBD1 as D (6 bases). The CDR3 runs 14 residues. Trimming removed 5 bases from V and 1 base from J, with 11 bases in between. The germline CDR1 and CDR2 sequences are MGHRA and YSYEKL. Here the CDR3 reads CASSAQQGNTEAFF. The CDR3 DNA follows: TGCGCCAGCAGCGCCCAACAGGGGAACACTGAAGCTTTCTTT.

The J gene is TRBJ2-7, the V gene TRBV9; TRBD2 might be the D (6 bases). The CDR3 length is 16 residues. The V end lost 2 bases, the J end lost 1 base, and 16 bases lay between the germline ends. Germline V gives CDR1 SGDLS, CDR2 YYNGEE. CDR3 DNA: TGTGCCAGCAGCGTCTCTCCGGGAGCCCCTTCCTACGAGCAGTACTTC. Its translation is CASSVSPGAPSYEQYF.

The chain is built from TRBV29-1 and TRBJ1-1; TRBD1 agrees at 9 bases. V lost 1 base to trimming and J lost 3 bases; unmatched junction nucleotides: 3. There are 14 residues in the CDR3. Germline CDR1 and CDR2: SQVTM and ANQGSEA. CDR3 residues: CSVEVQGADTEAFF. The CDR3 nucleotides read TGCAGCGTTGAAGTACAGGGGGCGGACACTGAAGCTTTCTTT.

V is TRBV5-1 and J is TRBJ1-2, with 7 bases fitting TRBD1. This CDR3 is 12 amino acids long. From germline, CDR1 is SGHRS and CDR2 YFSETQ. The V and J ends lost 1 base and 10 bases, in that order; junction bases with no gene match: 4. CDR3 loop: CASSLRQGTYTF. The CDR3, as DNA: TGCGCCAGCAGCTTGAGACAGGGAACCTACACCTTC. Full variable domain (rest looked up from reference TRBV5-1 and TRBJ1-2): KAGVTQTPRYLIKTRGQQVTLSCSPISGHRSVSWYQQTPGQGLQFLFEYFSETQRNKGNFPGRFSGRQFSNSRSEMNVSTLELGDSALYLCASSLRQGTYTFGSGTRLTVV.

The CDR3 spells CASSEDYYGYTF. The CDR3 nucleotides are TGTGCCAGCTCAGAAGACTACTATGGCTACACCTTC. The gene calls are TRBV18 and TRBJ1-2; D is undetermined. The V and J ends lost 5 bases and 3 bases respectively, with 7 bases between them. The germline CDR1 and CDR2 sequences are KGHSH and LQKENI. This CDR3 has 12 amino acids.

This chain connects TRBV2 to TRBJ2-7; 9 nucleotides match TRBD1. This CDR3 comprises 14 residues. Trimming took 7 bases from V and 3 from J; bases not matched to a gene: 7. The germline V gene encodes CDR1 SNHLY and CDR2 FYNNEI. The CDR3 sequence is CASTLQGAYYEQYF. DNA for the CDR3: TGTGCCAGCACCCTACAGGGGGCTTACTACGAGCAGTACTTC. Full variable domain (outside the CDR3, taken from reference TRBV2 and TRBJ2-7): EPEVTQTPSHQVTQMGQEVILRCVPISNHLYFYWYRQILGQKVEFLVSFYNNEISEKSEIFDDQFSVERPDGSNFTLKIRSTKLEDSAMYFCASTLQGAYYEQYFGPGTRLTVT.

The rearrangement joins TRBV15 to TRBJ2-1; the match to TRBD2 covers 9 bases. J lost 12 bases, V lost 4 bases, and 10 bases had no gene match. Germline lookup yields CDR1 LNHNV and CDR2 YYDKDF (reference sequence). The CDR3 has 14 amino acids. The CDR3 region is CATSTGRGGFGQFF. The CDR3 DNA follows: TGTGCCACCAGCACAGGGCGGGGGGGATTCGGGCAGTTCTTC.

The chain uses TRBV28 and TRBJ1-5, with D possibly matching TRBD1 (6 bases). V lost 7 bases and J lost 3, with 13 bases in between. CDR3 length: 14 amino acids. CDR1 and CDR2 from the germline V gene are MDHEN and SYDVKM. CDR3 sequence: CASTRDIVNQPQHF. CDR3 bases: TGTGCCAGCACCCGGGACATAGTCAATCAGCCCCAGCATTTT.

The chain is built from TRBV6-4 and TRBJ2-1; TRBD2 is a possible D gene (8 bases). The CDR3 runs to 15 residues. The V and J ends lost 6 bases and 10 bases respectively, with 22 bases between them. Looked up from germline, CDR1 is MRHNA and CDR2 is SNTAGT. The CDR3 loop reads CASRGVAGGQMEQFF. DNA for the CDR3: TGTGCCAGCAGGGGAGTGGCGGGGGGACAGATGGAGCAGTTCTTC.

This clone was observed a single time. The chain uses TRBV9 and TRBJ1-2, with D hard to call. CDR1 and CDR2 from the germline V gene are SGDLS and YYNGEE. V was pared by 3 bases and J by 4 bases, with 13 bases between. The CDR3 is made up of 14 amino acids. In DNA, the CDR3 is TGTGCCAGCAGCGACCTTACAGTGGGCTATGGCTACACCTTC. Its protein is CASSDLTVGYGYTF.

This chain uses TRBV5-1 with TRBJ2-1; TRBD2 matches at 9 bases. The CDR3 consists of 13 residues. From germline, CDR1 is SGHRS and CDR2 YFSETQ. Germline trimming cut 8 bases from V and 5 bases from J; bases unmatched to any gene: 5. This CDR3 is CASGRLADNEQFF. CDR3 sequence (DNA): TGCGCCAGTGGGCGACTAGCGGACAATGAGCAGTTCTTC.

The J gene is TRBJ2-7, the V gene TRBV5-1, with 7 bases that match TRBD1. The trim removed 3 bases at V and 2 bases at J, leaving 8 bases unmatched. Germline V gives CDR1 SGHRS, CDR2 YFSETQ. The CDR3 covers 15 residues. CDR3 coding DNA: TGCGCCAGCAGCTCAAGACAGGGCCCGACCTACGAGCAGTACTTC. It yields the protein CASSSRQGPTYEQYF.

The CDR3 bases are TGCGCCAGCAGCTTGTATCCGGTCTACGAGCAGTACTTC. This translates into CASSLYPVYEQYF. The chain carries TRBV5-1 and TRBJ2-5; unclear D gene. TRBJ2-7 explains the end of the DNA better; the J call may be wrong. This CDR3 region has 13 residues. CDR1 is SGHRS and CDR2 is YFSETQ in the germline V gene.

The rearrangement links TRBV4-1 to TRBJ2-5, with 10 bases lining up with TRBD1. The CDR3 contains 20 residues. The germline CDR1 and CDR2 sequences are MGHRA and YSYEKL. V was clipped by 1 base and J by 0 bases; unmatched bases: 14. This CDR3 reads CASSQGRRGTGDRYQETQYF. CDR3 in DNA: TGCGCCAGCAGCCAAGGGAGGAGAGGGACAGGGGACAGGTACCAAGAGACCCAGTACTTC.

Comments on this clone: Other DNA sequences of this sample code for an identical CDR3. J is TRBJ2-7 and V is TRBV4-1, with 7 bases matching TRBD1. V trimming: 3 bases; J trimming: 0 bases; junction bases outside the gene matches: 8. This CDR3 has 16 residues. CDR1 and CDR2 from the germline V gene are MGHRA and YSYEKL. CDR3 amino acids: CASSQEAGTVSYEQYF. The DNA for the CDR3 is TGCGCCAGCAGCCAGGAGGCCGGGACAGTCTCCTACGAGCAGTACTTC.

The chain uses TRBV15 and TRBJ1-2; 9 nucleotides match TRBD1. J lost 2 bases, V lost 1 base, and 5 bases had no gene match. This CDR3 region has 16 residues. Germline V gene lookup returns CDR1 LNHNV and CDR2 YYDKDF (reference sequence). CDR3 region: CATSRVTGGANYGYTF. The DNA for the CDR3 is TGTGCCACCAGCAGAGTAACAGGGGGCGCGAACTATGGCTACACCTTC.